Sequencing of this T cell receptor (beta chain) was carried out in a study of blood T cell repertoires in COVID-19. Study-level background: The United States, Italy and Spain provided the acute and convalescent COVID-19 samples.

Using immunoSEQ multiplex PCR, the repertoire was profiled, and TCRdb retains in-frame clones only, with some absent. Found here are 30,000 to 40,000 clones, 75% to 80% of them singletons; the top ten hold around 15%. This CDR3 is built from 15 residues. From germline, CDR1 is ENHRY and CDR2 SYGVKD. Trimming cost V 10 bases and J 4 bases; bases outside gene matches: 11. Sequences were obtained from peripheral blood. The chain carries TRBV10-3 and TRBJ1-5; 9 bases are a match to TRBD1. This receptor was obtained from a human donor in a cohort sampled during active COVID-19. CDR3 in DNA: TGTGCCACCCTACCGGGACAGGGAAATAATCAGCCCCAGCATTTT. Protein sequence: CATLPGQGNNQPQHF.